This T cell receptor beta chain was sequenced for a study of cytomegalovirus exposure and HLA in healthy donors (dated by TCRdb to 2015 to 2018). With regard to the full study: The 666 repertoires of the first cohort and the 110 or so validation repertoires were produced on the same platform, according to a later analysis. The study combined high-throughput TCR immunosequencing, statistical association of individual TCRs with disease status, and machine learning to predict cytomegalovirus infection status. The study was designed to test whether signatures of past pathogen exposure could be identified by cataloging public T cell receptors. Besides the first cohort of 500 to 700 subjects, a separate validation cohort made up of about 120 different subjects was used. Results the study describes overall, beyond this receptor: The authors suggested that the approach could potentially be extended to other disease states and immunological phenotypes. The validation cohort had no HLA typing available for a later analysis, so co-occurrence within that cohort was assessed over all 120 repertoires. Across donors, most TCR sequences were observed very rarely, whereas some public TCRs were present in many individuals. A few of the identified cytomegalovirus-associated TCR beta chains were confirmed in vitro to be specific for cytomegalovirus antigens. Of the cluster scores, around 95% were above 0 in a later analysis, which found that TCRs clustered in the first cohort also tended to co-occur in the 90 to 150 validation repertoires. A total of around 150 TCR beta chains were listed by the study as associated with cytomegalovirus. The classifier was reported to diagnose cytomegalovirus status with high specificity and sensitivity in both the original and validation cohorts.

Via the germline V gene (reference sequence), CDR1 is MNHEY and CDR2 SMNVEV. Including cysteine and phenylalanine, the CDR3 has 14 amino acids. Only CDR3 DNA is held: 42 bases, read in frame from base 1. The junction carries 8 bases between V and J, which are trimmed by 5 bases and 0 bases respectively. Separate from the approximately 700-subject first cohort, the validation cohort of some 130 subjects was the group to which the donors belonged. This clone was seen just once. Its cognate antigen has yet to be identified. Base qualities are not provided; no much larger clone lies one nucleotide away. Libraries were constructed by the immunoSEQ multiplex PCR assay. Per the original workflow: A statistical classification framework was built to diagnose cytomegalovirus status from the catalog of TCR beta chain sequences. TCRdb took over this immuneACCESS table, retaining in-frame rearrangements with V and J assigned. Such tables are incomplete; in checked studies, under half of the missing clones stem from an unresolved V gene, and the remainder is unexplained. From that table come the V and J calls and clone size; the DNA was used to work out D and trimming. A total of some 140,000 clones appear in this sample, about 82% of them only once. In total, the top ten clones hold approximately 2.2% of the sample.

The TCR was taken from a human donor in good health. The V and J genes are TRBV27 and TRBJ1-5; possibly the D gene is TRBD1, per 6 matching bases. The sample was PBMCs. The encoded CDR3 is CASSRQVSNQPQHF. The DNA sequence follows: TGTGCCAGCAGTCGACAGGTTAGCAATCAGCCCCAGCATTTT.